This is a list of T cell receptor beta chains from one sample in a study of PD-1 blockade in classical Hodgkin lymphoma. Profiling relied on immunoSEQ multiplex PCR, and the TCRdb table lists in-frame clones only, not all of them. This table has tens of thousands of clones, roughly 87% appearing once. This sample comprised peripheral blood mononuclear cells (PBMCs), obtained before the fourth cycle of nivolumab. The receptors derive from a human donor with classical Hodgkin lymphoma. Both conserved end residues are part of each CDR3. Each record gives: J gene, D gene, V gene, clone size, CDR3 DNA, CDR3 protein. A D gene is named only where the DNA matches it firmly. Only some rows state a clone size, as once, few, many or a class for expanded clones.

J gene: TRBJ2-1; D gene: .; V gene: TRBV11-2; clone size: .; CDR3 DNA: TGTGCCAGCAGCTTAGGCCGCAGGGGCGGCGATGAGCAGTTCTTC; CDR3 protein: CASSLGRRGGDEQFF
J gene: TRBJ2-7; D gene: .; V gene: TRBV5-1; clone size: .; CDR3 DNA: TGCGCCAGCAGCTCGGGTTACAGGGCCGATTCCTACGAGCAGTACTTC; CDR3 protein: CASSSGYRADSYEQYF
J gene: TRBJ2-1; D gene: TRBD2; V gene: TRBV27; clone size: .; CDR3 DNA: TGTGCCAGCAGTTGGACTAGCGGGGGGAATACCTACAATGAGCAGTTCTTC; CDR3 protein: CASSWTSGGNTYNEQFF
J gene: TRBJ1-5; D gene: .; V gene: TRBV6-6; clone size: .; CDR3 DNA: TGTGCCAGCAGGCGTGACAGGTATCAGCCCCAGCATTTT; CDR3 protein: CASRRDRYQPQHF
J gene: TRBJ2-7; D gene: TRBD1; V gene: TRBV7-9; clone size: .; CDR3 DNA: TGTGCCAGCAGAACGACAGGGGCTCCCTACGAGCAGTACTTC; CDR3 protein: CASRTTGAPYEQYF
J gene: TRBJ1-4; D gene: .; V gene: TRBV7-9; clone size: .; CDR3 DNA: TGTGCCAGCAGCGCCAAACGGGGATATAATGAAAAACTGTTTTTT; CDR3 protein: CASSAKRGYNEKLFF
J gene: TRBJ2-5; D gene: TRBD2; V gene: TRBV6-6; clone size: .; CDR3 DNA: TGTGCCAGCAGACCATCTCCGGGACTAGCGGAAGAGACCCAGTACTTC; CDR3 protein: CASRPSPGLAEETQYF
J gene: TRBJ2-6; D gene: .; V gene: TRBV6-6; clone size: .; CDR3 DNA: TGTGCCAGCAGTTACTCAGGGTCTGGGGCCAACGTCCTGACTTTC; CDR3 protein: CASSYSGSGANVLTF
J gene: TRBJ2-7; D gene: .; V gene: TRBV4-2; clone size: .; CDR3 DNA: TGTGTCAGCAGCCAAGAAGTCAGTTTAGGCGAGCAGTACTTC; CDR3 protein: CVSSQEVSLGEQYF
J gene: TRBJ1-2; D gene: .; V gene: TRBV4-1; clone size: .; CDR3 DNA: TGCGCCAGCAGCCCCGTAGAGAGCTATGGCTACACCTTC; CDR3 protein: CASSPVESYGYTF
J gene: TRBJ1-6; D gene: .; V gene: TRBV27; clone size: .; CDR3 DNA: TGTGCCAGCAGTTTAGGCCAGGGGCATTCACCCCTCCACTTT; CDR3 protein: CASSLGQGHSPLHF
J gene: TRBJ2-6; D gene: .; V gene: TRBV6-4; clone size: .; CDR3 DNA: TGTGCCAGCAGTGCCTCTGGGGCCAACGTCCTGACTTTC; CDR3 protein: CASSASGANVLTF
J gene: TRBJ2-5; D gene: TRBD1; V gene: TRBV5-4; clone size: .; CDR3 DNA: TGTGCCAGCAGCCCCACAGGGGCGGCGGAGACCCAGTACTTC; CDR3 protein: CASSPTGAAETQYF
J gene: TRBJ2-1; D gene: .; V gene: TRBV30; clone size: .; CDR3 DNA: TGTGCCTGGAGTGAGGGGCGGGGAGCCTACAATGAGCAGTTCTTC; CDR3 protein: CAWSEGRGAYNEQFF
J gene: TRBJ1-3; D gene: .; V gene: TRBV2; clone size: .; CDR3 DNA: TGTGCCAGCAGCCCCACTGGGACTGATGGAAACACCATATATTTT; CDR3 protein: CASSPTGTDGNTIYF
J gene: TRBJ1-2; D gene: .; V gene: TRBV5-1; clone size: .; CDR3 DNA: TGCGCCAGCAGTCCCGGAAACTATGGCTACACCTTC; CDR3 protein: CASSPGNYGYTF
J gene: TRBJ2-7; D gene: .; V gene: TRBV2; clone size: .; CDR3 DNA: TGTGCCAGCAGTGAGGTGGAGCAGTACTTC; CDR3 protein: CASSEVEQYF
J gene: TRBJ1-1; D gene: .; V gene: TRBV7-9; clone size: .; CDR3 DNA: TGTGCCAGCAGCTTAGTGGGGGACACTGAAGCTTTCTTT; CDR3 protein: CASSLVGDTEAFF
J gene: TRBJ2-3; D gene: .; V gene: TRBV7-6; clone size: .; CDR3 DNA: TGTGCCAGCAGCTTAGAGGTGGGGTTGGATACGCAGTATTTT; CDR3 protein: CASSLEVGLDTQYF
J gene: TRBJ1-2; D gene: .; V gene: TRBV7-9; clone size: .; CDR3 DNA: TGTGCCAGCAGCCACTCGGATGCTGGCTACACCTTC; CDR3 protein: CASSHSDAGYTF
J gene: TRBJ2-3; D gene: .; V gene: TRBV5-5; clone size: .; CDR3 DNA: TGTGCCAGCAGACTGTTGGGGGCAGATACGCAGTATTTT; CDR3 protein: CASRLLGADTQYF
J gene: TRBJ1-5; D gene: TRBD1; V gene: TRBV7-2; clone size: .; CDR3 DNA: TGTGCCAGCAGCTTAGCCGGGACAGGGAATCAGCCCCAGCATTTT; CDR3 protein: CASSLAGTGNQPQHF
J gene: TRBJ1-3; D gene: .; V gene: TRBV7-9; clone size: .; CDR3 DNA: TGTGCCAGCAGCTTAGAGTCGGTTACTGGCACCATATATTTT; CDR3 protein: CASSLESVTGTIYF
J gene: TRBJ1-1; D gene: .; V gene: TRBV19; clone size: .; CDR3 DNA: TGTGCCAGTAGTATAGATCTAGAGAACACTGAAGCTTTCTTT; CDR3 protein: CASSIDLENTEAFF
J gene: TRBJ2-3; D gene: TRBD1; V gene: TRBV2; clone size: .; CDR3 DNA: TGTGCCAGCAGTGACCCGGGACAGGGTACAGATACGCAGTATTTT; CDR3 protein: CASSDPGQGTDTQYF
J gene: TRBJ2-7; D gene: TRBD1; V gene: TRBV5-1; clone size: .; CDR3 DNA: TGCGCCAGCAGCTTTGCCGGGACAGGGACCCACGAGCAGTACTTC; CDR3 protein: CASSFAGTGTHEQYF
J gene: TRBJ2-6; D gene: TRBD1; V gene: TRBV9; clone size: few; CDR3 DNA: TGTGCCAGCAGCCAGACAGGGTGGAACTCTGGGGCCAACGTCCTGACTTTC; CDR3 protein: CASSQTGWNSGANVLTF
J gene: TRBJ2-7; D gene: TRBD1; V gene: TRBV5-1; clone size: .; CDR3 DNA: TGCGCCAGCAGCTCCCAGGGGGATATCACCTACGAGCAGTACTTC; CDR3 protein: CASSSQGDITYEQYF
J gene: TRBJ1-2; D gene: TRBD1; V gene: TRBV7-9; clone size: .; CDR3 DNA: TGTGCCAGCAGCGCCGGGACAGGAACGTCTAACTATGGCTACACCTTC; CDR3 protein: CASSAGTGTSNYGYTF
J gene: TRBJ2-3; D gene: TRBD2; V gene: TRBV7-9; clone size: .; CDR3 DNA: TGTGCCAGCGGGACTAGCGGGGATACGCAGTATTTT; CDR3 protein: CASGTSGDTQYF